One T cell receptor beta chain is described in this entry. These data originate in a study of cytomegalovirus exposure and HLA in healthy donors. The donors were healthy bone marrow donors. This CDR3 is 15 amino acids long. V lost 2 bases to trimming and J lost 2 bases; unmatched junction nucleotides: 5. CDR1 is MNHEY, CDR2 SVGAGI, per germline. Vbeta (60) and Jbeta (13) primers were used in the PCR. Repertoires were generated with immunoSEQ multiplex PCR, while TCRdb's copy carries only in-frame clones and drops some. Among 60,000 to 85,000 clones listed, 84% were seen once. Sequencing used PBMCs. The chain couples TRBV6-5 to TRBJ2-7, with 8 nucleotides matching TRBD1. The clonotype comes from a man aged 65 to 79 in good health and CMV-seropositive. CDR3 DNA: TGTGCCAGCAGTTACCGTACAGGGGGGACCTACGAGCAGTACTTC. Its protein is CASSYRTGGTYEQYF.